The following is a T cell receptor (beta chain) sequence with its context. The record originates from a study of blood T cell repertoires in COVID-19. Looking at the study overall: Material from acute and convalescent COVID-19 was sourced from the United States, Italy and Spain.

As handled by the study authors: Nucleated cell number was recorded as an estimate derived from reference gene primer amplification. Sequencing was performed with immunoSEQ multiplex PCR; in TCRdb, only in-frame clones are kept and a portion is missing. D and trimming come from the DNA, and the V and J calls and clone size come from that table. The sample lists 65,000 to 70,000 clones, approximately 86% occurring once. Per the germline V gene, CDR1 is LNHDA and CDR2 is SQIVND (reference sequence). The CDR3 is 15 residues long. V was trimmed by 2 bases and J by 2 bases, leaving 10 bases between them. The chain is built from TRBV19 and TRBJ1-5; D is perhaps TRBD1 (5 bases). The sample consisted of peripheral blood. This TCR was sampled from a man aged 35-49 years with COVID-19, enrolled during active disease. CDR3 nucleotide sequence: TGTGCCAGTAGTATAAGGGTCAGGGGCAATCAGCCCCAGCATTTT. This codes for CASSIRVRGNQPQHF.